Below, one TCR beta chain is given with its context. Its cognate antigen is unknown. The source of the sample is a study of neoadjuvant anti-PD-1 for oral cavity cancer. Study-wide points: Higher pretreatment blood Treg/Th17 ratios correlated with higher pretreatment blood and lower post-treatment tumor TCRbeta clonality.

Produced via immunoSEQ multiplex PCR; TCRdb's table is partial and in-frame only. This table has more than 12,000 clones, around 34% appearing once. Time point in this sample: after neoadjuvant nivolumab, at surgical resection. This CDR3 has 14 residues. V lost 2 bases and J 4 bases, leaving 10 bases between the germline ends. CDR1 SGHVS and CDR2 FNYEAQ come from the germline V gene. The V gene is TRBV7-6, the J gene TRBJ2-3; D is ambiguous. The sequence was obtained from a person aged 35-79 years with oral cavity squamous cell carcinoma. The sequenced sample was tumor tissue, obtained after nivolumab (anti-PD-1) treatment. CDR3 protein: CASSLSFTSDTQYF. CDR3 nucleotides: TGTGCCAGCAGCTTATCCTTTACGTCAGATACGCAGTATTTT.